This TCR beta chain was documented in a study of regulatory and conventional T cells in RAG deficiency. This CDR3 contains 13 residues. V lost 1 base, J lost 6 bases, and 11 bases lay in between. Germline V gene sequence: CDR1 SGHNT, CDR2 YYREEE (reference sequence). Profiling relied on immunoSEQ multiplex PCR, and the TCRdb table lists in-frame clones only, not all of them. The table shows over 15,000 clones, with 87% occurring only once. General observations from the study: Treg unique TCR beta sequences were 90 to 100-fold fewer in Omenn syndrome and CID/AS patients than controls. Shannon entropy was markedly lower and Simpson indices higher in RAG-deficient patients than control T-cell subsets.

Points on this clone: The antigen is not known.

Blood CD4+ CD25-high CD127-low regulatory T cells supplied the genomic DNA template. The data also belong to a second study, concerning regulatory T cells. That publication notes: Amplification used 52 TRBV primers and 13 TRBJ primers. Patient repertoires had restricted TRB V-J pairs and skewed V and J usage, most in Tregs.

The clonotype comes from a human donor in good health. The sample was Tregs sorted from blood. The chain has TRBV5-4 and TRBJ2-7; no reliable D call. The CDR3: CASSLRALSEQYF. CDR3 nucleotides: TGTGCCAGCAGCTTGCGGGCCTTGTCCGAGCAGTACTTC.